A single sample is the source of the 30 T cell receptor beta chains below, sequenced in a study of shared clonotypes between healthy human individuals. Repertoires were generated with immunoSEQ multiplex PCR, while TCRdb's copy carries only in-frame clones and drops some. Of some 1 million clones listed, 65% to 80% were seen once; the top ten hold 1.4% to 1.5%. The source material was memory CD4+ T cells sorted from blood. Subset of the sample: CD45RA-negative fraction. These receptors all stem from a man in his late teens or twenties in good health.

The chain is built from TRBV30 and TRBJ2-5; a possible D gene is TRBD2 (5 bases). Deletions cut 7 bases from V and 7 bases from J, with 19 bases between. The CDR3 length is 13 residues. Germline V lookup: CDR1 GTSNPN, CDR2 SVGIG (reference sequence). CDR3 sequence: CASPSLLGRTQYF. In nucleotides, the CDR3 is TGTGCCTCCCCGAGCCTTCTAGGGAGGACCCAGTACTTC.

The rearrangement uses TRBV7-2 and TRBJ2-1, with D tentatively TRBD2 (6 bases). Trimming pared 1 base from V and 6 bases from J, leaving 10 bases between. This CDR3 is built from 14 residues. Germline V lookup: CDR1 SGHTA, CDR2 FQGNSA. The CDR3 DNA reads TGTGCCAGCAGCTTAGTTGGAGGGAGCAATGAGCAGTTCTTC. The encoded protein is CASSLVGGSNEQFF. The full variable domain, completed using reference TRBV7-2 and TRBJ2-1, is GAGVSQSPSNKVTEKGKDVELRCDPISGHTALYWYRQSLGQGLEFLIYFQGNSAPDKSGLPSDRFSAERTGGSVSTLTIQRTQQEDSAVYLCASSLVGGSNEQFFGPGTRLTVL.

This chain uses TRBV5-1 with TRBJ2-5; 10 bases map to TRBD2. Germline lookup yields CDR1 SGHRS and CDR2 YFSETQ. The trim removed 0 bases at V and 2 bases at J, leaving 4 bases unmatched. The CDR3 is 16 amino acids. CDR3 sequence: CASSLVAGGRQETQYF. The CDR3 region has the DNA TGCGCCAGCAGCTTGGTAGCGGGAGGACGGCAAGAGACCCAGTACTTC.

V is TRBV18 and J is TRBJ2-7; 12 bases match TRBD1. This CDR3 contains 14 residues. CDR1 is KGHSH and CDR2 is LQKENI in the germline V gene. Trimming removed 2 bases from V and 5 bases from J; junction bases left unmatched: 1. CDR3 region: CASSPGTGGHEQYF. The CDR3 DNA reads TGTGCCAGCTCACCAGGGACAGGGGGCCACGAGCAGTACTTC.

V is TRBV5-1 and J is TRBJ1-6; 7 nucleotides line up with TRBD1. After removal of 4 bases from V and 9 bases from J, the junction contained 4 bases not matched to a gene. Germline V gene sequence: CDR1 SGHRS, CDR2 YFSETQ. CDR3 length: 13 residues. The DNA for the CDR3 is TGCGCCAGCAGCAGGAGACAGGGTTCACCCCTCCACTTT. It specifies CASSRRQGSPLHF.

The V and J genes are TRBV14 and TRBJ2-2; the D call may be TRBD1 or TRBD2 (5 bases each). This CDR3 region has 16 residues. V lost 1 base to trimming and J lost 0 bases, with 9 bases between them. From germline, CDR1 is SGHDN and CDR2 FVKESK. CDR3 protein: CASSQGGAPNTGELFF. DNA of the CDR3: TGTGCCAGCAGCCAAGGAGGGGCCCCGAACACCGGGGAGCTGTTTTTT. The full variable domain, completed using reference TRBV14 and TRBJ2-2, is EAGVTQFPSHSVIEKGQTVTLRCDPISGHDNLYWYRRVMGKEIKFLLHFVKESKQDESGMPNNRFLAERTGGTYSTLKVQPAELEDSGVYFCASSQGGAPNTGELFFGEGSRLTVL.

The rearrangement links TRBV2 to TRBJ2-5; D remains ambiguous. V was cut by 2 bases and J by 7 bases, with 8 bases left in between. The CDR3 totals 12 residues. Germline V gene data show CDR1 as SNHLY and CDR2 as FYNNEI. This chain's CDR3 is CASSELGSTQYF. CDR3 in DNA: TGTGCCAGCAGTGAACTGGGGTCGACCCAGTACTTC.

The chain employs TRBV7-8 and TRBJ2-1; TRBD2 agrees at 13 bases. Trimming removed 2 bases from V and 2 bases from J; junction bases left unmatched: 6. The germline V gene has CDR1 SGHVS and CDR2 FQNEAQ. This CDR3 is built from 18 residues. The CDR3 DNA is TGTGCCAGCAGCTTATCCCGGACTAGCGGGAGACCCTACAATGAGCAGTTCTTC. This sequence encodes CASSLSRTSGRPYNEQFF.

This chain joins TRBV28 and TRBJ2-2; D possibly corresponds to TRBD2 (5 bases). There are 12 residues in the CDR3. With 2 bases removed from V and 7 bases from J, the gap between germline ends came to 5 bases. In germline, CDR1 is MDHEN, CDR2 SYDVKM. The DNA of the CDR3 is TGTGCCAGCAGTTTAAGCGGCGGGGAGCTGTTTTTT. Its translation: CASSLSGGELFF.

As regards this clone: The identical CDR3 is also encoded by other nucleotide sequences in the sample. The chain couples TRBV2 to TRBJ1-5, with a possible D match to TRBD1 (6 bases). The germline CDR1 and CDR2 sequences are SNHLY and FYNNEI. This CDR3 is 15 amino acids long. Trimming cost V 3 bases and J 2 bases, with 11 bases left between them. CDR3 protein: CASSEGGGGNQPQHF. The CDR3 DNA reads as TGTGCCAGCAGTGAGGGAGGGGGTGGCAATCAGCCCCAGCATTTT. The full variable domain, in which reference TRBV2 and TRBJ1-5 provide the parts outside the CDR3, is EPEVTQTPSHQVTQMGQEVILRCVPISNHLYFYWYRQILGQKVEFLVSFYNNEISEKSEIFDDQFSVERPDGSNFTLKIRSTKLEDSAMYFCASSEGGGGNQPQHFGDGTRLSIL.

The V and J genes are TRBV28 and TRBJ2-5; D uncertain. Trimming shortened V by 2 bases and J by 5 bases, and 9 bases separated the two germline ends. Germline V gene lookup returns CDR1 MDHEN and CDR2 SYDVKM. This CDR3 has 13 residues. In nucleotides, the CDR3 is TGTGCCAGCAGTTTAGACCGGTTGGAGACCCAGTACTTC. It translates to CASSLDRLETQYF.

Details on this clone: The sample carries other DNA sequences with the same CDR3. The rearrangement uses TRBV10-3 and TRBJ2-5; D unresolved. With 0 bases removed from V and 1 base from J, the gap between germline ends came to 6 bases. This CDR3 comprises 14 residues. Germline V CDR1 and CDR2: ENHRY, SYGVKD. CDR3 in amino acids: CAISESGLQETQYF. The CDR3 bases are TGTGCCATCAGTGAGTCGGGCCTCCAAGAGACCCAGTACTTC.

As concerns this clone: Other DNA sequences in the same sample also yield this CDR3. The genes are TRBV9 and TRBJ2-5; maybe TRBD2 (6 bases). V dropped 0 bases and J dropped 5 bases, with 11 bases sitting between them. The germline gives CDR1 SGDLS, CDR2 YYNGEE. The CDR3 is 14 residues long. Here the CDR3 reads CASSVVGAGETQYF. CDR3 in DNA: TGTGCCAGCAGCGTAGTAGGGGCGGGGGAGACCCAGTACTTC.

This chain connects TRBV6-4 to TRBJ1-5, with D possibly TRBD1 on 5 matching bases. This CDR3 contains 17 residues. The V end was cut by 2 bases, the J end by 6 bases, with 20 bases between. Germline V gene data show CDR1 as MRHNA and CDR2 as SNTAGT. Written as DNA, the CDR3 is TGTGCCAGCAGTGACAAGGGGCCCCCTGTGATGGGTCAGCCCCAGCATTTT. It specifies CASSDKGPPVMGQPQHF.

The chain couples TRBV2 to TRBJ2-7, with TRBD1 matching 9 bases. The CDR3 extends over 15 amino acids. CDR1 is SNHLY, CDR2 FYNNEI, per germline. Trimming removed 6 bases from V and 3 bases from J; junction bases left unmatched: 9. The CDR3 coding sequence is TGTGCCAGCAGCCCGGACAGGGGCTCCTTCTACGAGCAGTACTTC. Protein: CASSPDRGSFYEQYF.

The V call is TRBV10-3, the J call TRBJ1-1, with D unresolved. Trimming stripped 2 bases from V and 8 bases from J, with 9 bases between. Germline V gene data show CDR1 as ENHRY and CDR2 as SYGVKD. CDR3 length: 12 amino acids. In DNA form, the CDR3 reads TGTGCCATCAGTGAGGGATCCGGCGAAGCTTTCTTT. It specifies CAISEGSGEAFF.

Comments on this clone: Within the sample, other DNA sequences also encode this same CDR3. The chain uses TRBV9 and TRBJ2-3, with unresolved D. Trimming took 0 bases from V and 0 from J, leaving 5 bases between them. This CDR3 region has 14 residues. Germline CDR1 is SGDLS and CDR2 is YYNGEE. This CDR3 reads CASSVAQSTDTQYF. The CDR3 DNA reads as TGTGCCAGCAGCGTAGCCCAGAGCACAGATACGCAGTATTTT.

The J gene is TRBJ2-6, the V gene TRBV5-1; D not resolved. Trimming took off 0 bases at V and 0 bases at J, with 10 bases between the two ends. The CDR3 contains 17 residues. The germline V gene has CDR1 SGHRS and CDR2 YFSETQ. The CDR3 reads CASSLGPYRSGANVLTF. CDR3 coding DNA: TGCGCCAGCAGCTTGGGCCCCTACCGCTCTGGGGCCAACGTCCTGACTTTC.

V gene TRBV5-6 combines with J gene TRBJ2-3, with D unclear. The CDR3 has 16 amino acids. Per germline, CDR1 SGHDT and CDR2 YYEEEE. The V end was cut by 2 bases, the J end by 4 bases, with 17 bases between. The CDR3 DNA sequence: TGTGCCAGCAGCTTCTTTAACGCCTATGGACCAGATACGCAGTATTTT. Its protein product is CASSFFNAYGPDTQYF.

The gene calls are TRBV21-1 and TRBJ2-7; TRBD2, the table's D call, was not compared with the DNA. TRBV21-1 is termed a pseudogene. The CDR3 runs to 19 residues. The CDR3 loop is CASSKDRGAGGGRTYEQYF. The CDR3, as DNA: TGTGCCAGCAGCAAAGACCGGGGCGCGGGAGGTGGACGAACCTACGAGCAGTACTTC.

This clone was counted at least ten times. V gene TRBV7-8 combines with J gene TRBJ1-2; no reliable D call. The length of the CDR3 is 15 residues. V dropped 4 bases and J dropped 2 bases, with 14 bases sitting between them. The germline gives CDR1 SGHVS, CDR2 FQNEAQ. Here the CDR3 DNA reads TGTGCCAGCAGCTCAACGAACATATTGAACTATGGCTACACCTTC. Protein: CASSSTNILNYGYTF.

This clone was found a few times. The CDR3 reads CAISDLRGGLFF. The CDR3 DNA follows: TGTGCCATCAGTGATCTAAGGGGCGGTCTGTTTTTT. The genes are TRBV10-3 and TRBJ1-4, with D possibly TRBD1 on 5 matching bases. The CDR3 extends over 12 amino acids. The V gene lost 3 bases and the J gene lost 14 bases, with 13 bases spanning the gap. Germline V gene lookup returns CDR1 ENHRY and CDR2 SYGVKD.

This chain joins TRBV5-8 and TRBJ1-4; D perhaps matches TRBD1 (5 bases). The CDR3 runs 15 residues. Germline CDR1 reads SGHTS; CDR2 reads YDEGEE. Trimming shortened V by 2 bases and J by 5 bases, and 13 bases separated the two germline ends. Written as DNA, the CDR3 is TGTGCCAGCAGCTTATACCACAGGCGGAATGAAAAACTGTTTTTT. Translating gives CASSLYHRRNEKLFF.

The rearrangement uses TRBV10-3 and TRBJ2-3; D is uncertain. This CDR3 has 13 residues. Deletions cut 0 bases from V and 7 bases from J, with 8 bases between. Per germline, CDR1 ENHRY and CDR2 SYGVKD. The CDR3 region is CAISESAAYTQYF. CDR3 nucleotides: TGTGCCATCAGTGAGTCGGCAGCCTATACGCAGTATTTT.

For this clone: The same CDR3 can be traced to other DNA sequences in this sample. The CDR3 region has the DNA TGCGCCAGCAGCACCGGACAGGGTCCGTTCGAGCAGTACTTC. Its translation: CASSTGQGPFEQYF. The chain is built from TRBV5-1 and TRBJ2-7; 8 nucleotides agree with TRBD1. Germline lookup yields CDR1 SGHRS and CDR2 YFSETQ. The CDR3 totals 14 residues. V shed 4 bases, J shed 6 bases, and the junction held 9 bases outside the gene matches.

The gene calls are TRBV7-9 and TRBJ2-5; D might be TRBD1 (6 bases). Deletions cut 3 bases from V and 6 bases from J, with 14 bases between. The germline V gene encodes CDR1 SEHNR and CDR2 FQNEAQ (reference sequence). The CDR3 contains 14 residues. The CDR3 DNA reads TGTGCCAGCAGCTTCCTGGTGGGGGCGAAGACCCAGTACTTC. As protein: CASSFLVGAKTQYF.

This clone was counted a few times. This chain links TRBV6-1 with TRBJ2-5; 13 nucleotides line up with TRBD2. This CDR3 comprises 15 residues. Germline values: CDR1 MNHNS, CDR2 SASEGT. V lost 8 bases to trimming and J lost 7 bases; unmatched junction nucleotides: 10. This CDR3 is CASSRTSGGLGTQYF. The DNA for the CDR3 is TGTGCCAGCTCAAGGACTAGCGGGGGATTGGGGACCCAGTACTTC.

About this clone itself: Additional DNA sequences in this sample encode the identical CDR3. This chain links TRBV11-2 with TRBJ2-7; TRBD1 matches 8 bases. CDR3 length: 13 amino acids. V lost 3 bases, J lost 5 bases, and 3 bases stayed unmatched. CDR1 is SGHAT and CDR2 is FQNNGV in the germline V gene. Written as DNA, the CDR3 is TGTGCCAGCAGCTTGGACAGGGCCCACGAGCAGTACTTC. Translating it yields CASSLDRAHEQYF. The variable domain in full, with the rest retrieved from reference TRBV11-2 and TRBJ2-7, is EAGVAQSPRYKIIEKRQSVAFWCNPISGHATLYWYQQILGQGPKLLIQFQNNGVVDDSQLPKDRFSAERLKGVDSTLKIQPAKLEDSAVYLCASSLDRAHEQYFGPGTRLTVT.

Concerning this clone: It may be a read error: a sequence one base away is much more abundant. The chain employs TRBV7-9 and TRBJ2-5; 7 bases line up with TRBD2. The CDR3 runs 11 residues. V trimming: 4 bases; J trimming: 7 bases; junction bases outside the gene matches: 0. Germline CDR1 and CDR2: SEHNR and FQNEAQ (reference sequence). CDR3 in DNA: TGTGCCAGCAGCTCGGGGGGGACCCAGTACTTC. It specifies CASSSGGTQYF.

Concerning this clone itself: This sample includes further DNA sequences coding for the same CDR3. V and J are TRBV15 and TRBJ2-7, with D hard to call. V was pared by 0 bases and J by 6 bases, with 6 bases between. The germline gives CDR1 LNHNV, CDR2 YYDKDF (reference sequence). The CDR3 runs 12 residues. CDR3 residues: CATSRDISEQYF. The CDR3 DNA follows: TGTGCCACCAGCAGAGATATTTCCGAGCAGTACTTC. Looking up the rest from reference TRBV15 and TRBJ2-7 gives the full variable domain: DAMVIQNPRYQVTQFGKPVTLSCSQTLNHNVMYWYQQKSSQAPKLLFHYYDKDFNNEADTPDNFQSRRPNTSFCFLDIRSPGLGDTAMYLCATSRDISEQYFGPGTRLTVT.